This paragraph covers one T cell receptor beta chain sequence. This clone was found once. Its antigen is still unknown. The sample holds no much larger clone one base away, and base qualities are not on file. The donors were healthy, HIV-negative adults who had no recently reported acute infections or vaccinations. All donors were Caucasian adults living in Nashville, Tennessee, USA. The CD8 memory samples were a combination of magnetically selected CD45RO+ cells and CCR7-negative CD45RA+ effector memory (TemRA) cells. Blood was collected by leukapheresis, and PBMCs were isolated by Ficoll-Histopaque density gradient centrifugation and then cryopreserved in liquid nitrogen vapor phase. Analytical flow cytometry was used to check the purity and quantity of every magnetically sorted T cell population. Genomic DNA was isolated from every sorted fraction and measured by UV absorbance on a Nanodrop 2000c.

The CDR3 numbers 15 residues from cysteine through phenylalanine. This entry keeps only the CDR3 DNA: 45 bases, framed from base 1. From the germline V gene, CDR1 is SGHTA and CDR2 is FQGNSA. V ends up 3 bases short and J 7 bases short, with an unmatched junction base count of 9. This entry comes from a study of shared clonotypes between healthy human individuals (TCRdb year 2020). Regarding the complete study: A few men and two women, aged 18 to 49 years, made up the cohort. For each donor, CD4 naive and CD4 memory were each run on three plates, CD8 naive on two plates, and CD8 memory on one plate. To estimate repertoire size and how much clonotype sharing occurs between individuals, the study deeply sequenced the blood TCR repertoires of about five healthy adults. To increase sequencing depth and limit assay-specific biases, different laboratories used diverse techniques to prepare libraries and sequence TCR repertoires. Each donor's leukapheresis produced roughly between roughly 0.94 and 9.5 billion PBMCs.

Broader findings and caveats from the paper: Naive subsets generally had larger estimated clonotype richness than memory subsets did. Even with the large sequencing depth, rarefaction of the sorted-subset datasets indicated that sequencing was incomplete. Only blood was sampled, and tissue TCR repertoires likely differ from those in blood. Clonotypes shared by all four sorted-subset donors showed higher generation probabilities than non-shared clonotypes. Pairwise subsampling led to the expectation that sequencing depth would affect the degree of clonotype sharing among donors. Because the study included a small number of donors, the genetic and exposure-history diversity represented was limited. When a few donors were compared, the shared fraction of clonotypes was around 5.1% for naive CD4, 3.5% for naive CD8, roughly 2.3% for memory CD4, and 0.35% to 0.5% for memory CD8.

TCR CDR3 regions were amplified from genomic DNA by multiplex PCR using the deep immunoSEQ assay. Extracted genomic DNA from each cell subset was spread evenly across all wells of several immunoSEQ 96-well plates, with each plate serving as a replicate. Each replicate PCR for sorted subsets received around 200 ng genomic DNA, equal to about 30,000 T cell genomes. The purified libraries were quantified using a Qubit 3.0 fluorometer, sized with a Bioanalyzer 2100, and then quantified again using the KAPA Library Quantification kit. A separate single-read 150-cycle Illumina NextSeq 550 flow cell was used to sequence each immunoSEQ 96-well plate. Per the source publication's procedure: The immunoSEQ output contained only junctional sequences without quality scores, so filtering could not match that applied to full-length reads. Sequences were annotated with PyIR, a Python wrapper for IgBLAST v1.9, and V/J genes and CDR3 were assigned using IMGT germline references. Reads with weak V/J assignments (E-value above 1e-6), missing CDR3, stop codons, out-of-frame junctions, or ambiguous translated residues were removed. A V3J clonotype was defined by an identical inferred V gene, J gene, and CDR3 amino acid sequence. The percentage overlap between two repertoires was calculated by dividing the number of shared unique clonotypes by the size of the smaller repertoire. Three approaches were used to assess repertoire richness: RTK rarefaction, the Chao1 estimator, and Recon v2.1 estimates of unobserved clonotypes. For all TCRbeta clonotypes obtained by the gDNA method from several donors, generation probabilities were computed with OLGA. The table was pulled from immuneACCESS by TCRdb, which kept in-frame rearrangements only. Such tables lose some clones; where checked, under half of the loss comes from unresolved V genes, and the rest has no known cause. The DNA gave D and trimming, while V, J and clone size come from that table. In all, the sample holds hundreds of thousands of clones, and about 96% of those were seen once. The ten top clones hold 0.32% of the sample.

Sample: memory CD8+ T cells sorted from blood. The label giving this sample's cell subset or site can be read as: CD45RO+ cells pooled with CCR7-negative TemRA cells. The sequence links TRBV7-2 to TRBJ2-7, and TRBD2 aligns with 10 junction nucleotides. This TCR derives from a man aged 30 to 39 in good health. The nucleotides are TGTGCCAGCAGCTTTAGATCCATAGCGGGAGGAGAGCAGTACTTC. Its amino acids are CASSFRSIAGGEQYF. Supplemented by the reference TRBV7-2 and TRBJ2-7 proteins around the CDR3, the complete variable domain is GAGVSQSPSNKVTEKGKDVELRCDPISGHTALYWYRQSLGQGLEFLIYFQGNSAPDKSGLPSDRFSAERTGGSVSTLTIQRTQQEDSAVYLCASSFRSIAGGEQYFGPGTRLTVT.